Given below is one T cell receptor beta chain in context. What it binds is unknown. The authors loaded 150 to 250 ng DNA, 27,000 or so T cell genomes, into sorted-subset replicate PCRs. Profiled with immunoSEQ multiplex PCR; TCRdb holds only in-frame clones, not every one. Here the sample spans about 870,000 clones, 80% to 95% being singletons. The V end was cut by 2 bases, the J end by 4 bases, with 8 bases between. The CDR3 loop spans 14 amino acids. The germline V gene encodes CDR1 MDHEN and CDR2 SYDVKM. The data stem from a study of shared clonotypes between healthy human individuals. Study information: Each donor's CD8 memory used one plate, CD8 naive two, each CD4 subset three. Findings and limits, study-wide: Compared with memory subsets, naive subsets generally had larger estimated richness. The sampled material consisted only of blood, and tissue repertoires are likely to differ.

As defined, naive CD8 cells were CD45RO-negative and positively selected for CCR7, with terminally differentiated effector memory CD45RA+ cells excluded. Material: naive CD8+ T cells sorted from blood. This chain uses TRBV28 with TRBJ2-2, with no clear D. The source of this sequence is a man aged 30-40 years in good health. The CDR3 loop reads CASSLRRSTGELFF. Written as DNA, the CDR3 is TGTGCCAGCAGTTTACGTCGTTCCACCGGGGAGCTGTTTTTT.